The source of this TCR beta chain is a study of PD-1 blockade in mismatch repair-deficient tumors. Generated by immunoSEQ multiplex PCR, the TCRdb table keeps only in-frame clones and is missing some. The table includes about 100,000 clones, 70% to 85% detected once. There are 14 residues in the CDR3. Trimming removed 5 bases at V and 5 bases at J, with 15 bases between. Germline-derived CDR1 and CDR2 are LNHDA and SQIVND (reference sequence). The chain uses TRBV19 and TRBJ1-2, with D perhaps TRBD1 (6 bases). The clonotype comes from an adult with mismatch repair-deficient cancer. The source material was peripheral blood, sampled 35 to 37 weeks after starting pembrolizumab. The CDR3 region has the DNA TGTGCCAGTAGTCCAACCGGGACAACATATGGCTACACCTTC. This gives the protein CASSPTGTTYGYTF.